This section outlines one TCR beta chain sequence together with its context. Its specificity is not known. The CDR3 sequence is 16 residues long. Germline trimming cut 3 bases from V and 7 bases from J; bases unmatched to any gene: 11. Per germline, CDR1 SGHDN and CDR2 FVKESK. The PCR used 60 Vbeta and 13 Jbeta primers. Generated by immunoSEQ multiplex PCR, the TCRdb table keeps only in-frame clones and is missing some. The sample contains 130,000 to 150,000 clones, about four fifths of which appear only once. The sample originates from a study of cytomegalovirus exposure and HLA in healthy donors. About the study: Ancestry clustering placed around 81% of roughly 400 genotyped donors in the Caucasian-associated cluster.

Findings and limits, study-wide: Among TCR beta chains, those listed as cytomegalovirus-associated numbered over 150. It was likely that a cluster of highly shared sequence variants was a sequencing artifact. In a later analysis, CMV-associated beta chains were mostly HLA-associated, it appeared.

The sample was PBMCs. This TCR was sampled from a young woman in good health and CMV-seropositive. The V gene is TRBV14, the J gene TRBJ2-2; 7 bases are a match to TRBD1. This CDR3 is CASSHGRQGSSGELFF. CDR3 coding DNA: TGTGCCAGCAGCCATGGACGACAGGGTTCTAGCGGGGAGCTGTTTTTT.